This T cell receptor (beta chain) is from a study of blood T cell repertoires in COVID-19. About the study: Sites in the United States, Italy and Spain provided acute and convalescent COVID-19 samples. T cells, B-cell-depleted T cells, or PBMCs provided the cDNA or gDNA that served as material.

CDR1 and CDR2 (germline): DFQATT, SNEGSKA (reference sequence). This CDR3 spans 9 amino acids. V lost 3 bases to trimming and J lost 8 bases, with 4 bases between them. Sequencing used immunoSEQ multiplex PCR; TCRdb keeps in-frame clones, though not all of them. Of 120,000 to 150,000 clones in the sample, about 92% are singletons; the top ten hold under 2%. This clone was recorded a few times. The receptor was derived from a human donor in a cohort sampled during active COVID-19. What was sequenced was peripheral blood. The chain combines TRBV20-1 with TRBJ1-2, with D unresolved. The CDR3 DNA is TGCAGTGCTAGTATAGGCTACACCTTC. It yields the protein CSASIGYTF.